Below, 5 T cell receptor beta chains from the same sample are listed, as sequenced in a study of CD8 T cells in ankylosing spondylitis (TCRdb year 2017). Library prep was done by 5' RACE. TCRdb shows the sequencer as Illumina HiSeq 2500. The public reads were reprocessed in TCRdb via fastp at Q25 and MiXCR, keeping in-frame beta chains. CDR3 protein sequences are deduplicated, and each keeps its most common genes and DNA. The sample profile shows some 290,000 distinct CDR3 sequences; approximately 20% of them were found once. In total, the top ten clones hold 7.8% of the sample. Sequenced: blood, either unsorted or a sorted T cell fraction (not recorded which). The receptors here all came from a male donor with ankylosing spondylitis or in good health (not recorded which).

The chain is built from TRBV30 and TRBJ2-1; no firm D call. V was trimmed by 0 bases and J by 7 bases, leaving 7 bases between them. The CDR3 extends over 12 amino acids. Germline lookup yields CDR1 GTSNPN and CDR2 SVGIG (reference sequence). CDR3 sequence (DNA): TGTGCCTGGAGTGTCCGTCAAAATGAGCAGTTCTTC. Amino acid sequence: CAWSVRQNEQFF.

The V call is TRBV5-1, the J call TRBJ2-3; D not resolved. Trimming cost V 4 bases and J 2 bases, with 11 bases left between them. This CDR3 contains 14 residues. Germline CDR1 SGHRS, CDR2 YFSETQ. In DNA form, the CDR3 reads TGCGCCAGCAGCGTGGGGAAATACACAGATACGCAGTATTTT. Protein product: CASSVGKYTDTQYF.

This clonotype was observed many times. The chain combines TRBV5-1 with TRBJ2-7, with unresolved D. V was trimmed by 0 bases and J by 0 bases, leaving 10 bases between them. The CDR3 runs to 15 residues. Germline CDR1 and CDR2: SGHRS and YFSETQ. The CDR3 here is CASSLGGGISYEQYV. In DNA, the CDR3 is TGCGCCAGCAGCTTGGGTGGTGGCATCTCCTACGAGCAGTACGTC.

This chain uses TRBV28 with TRBJ1-2; TRBD1 matches at 9 bases. The CDR3 contains 14 residues. Germline trimming cut 6 bases from V and 4 bases from J; bases unmatched to any gene: 6. Germline loops: CDR1 MDHEN, CDR2 SYDVKM. The CDR3 bases are TGTGCCAGCAGCCAGGGACAGGGCGTCTATGGCTACACCTTC. It specifies CASSQGQGVYGYTF.

This clonotype has more than one count but fewer than ten. The gene calls are TRBV18 and TRBJ2-2; D is unclear. V was cut by 4 bases and J by 1 base, with 10 bases left in between. The CDR3 is 15 residues long. Looked up from germline, CDR1 is KGHSH and CDR2 is LQKENI. Here the CDR3 reads CASSLQTGNTGELFF. The CDR3, as DNA: TGTGCCAGCTCACTCCAAACGGGGAACACCGGGGAGCTGTTTTTT.